The sequence of this T cell receptor (beta chain) was determined in a study of blood T cell repertoires in COVID-19. Germline V CDR1 and CDR2: SGHRS, YFSETQ. The CDR3 runs 16 residues. The V end was cut by 4 bases, the J end by 6 bases, with 20 bases between. Measured with immunoSEQ multiplex PCR; TCRdb has only the in-frame clones, and not every one. The sample records 200,000 to 250,000 clones, 70% to 90% being singletons. The sequencing input was peripheral blood. This clonotype was obtained from a man aged 35 to 55 with acute or convalescent COVID-19. The chain employs TRBV5-1 and TRBJ2-1, with no clear D. The CDR3: CASSGTEYISTNEQFF. CDR3 DNA sequence: TGCGCCAGCAGCGGCACAGAGTACATCTCTACCAATGAGCAGTTCTTC. The full variable domain, completed using reference TRBV5-1 and TRBJ2-1, is KAGVTQTPRYLIKTRGQQVTLSCSPISGHRSVSWYQQTPGQGLQFLFEYFSETQRNKGNFPGRFSGRQFSNSRSEMNVSTLELGDSALYLCASSGTEYISTNEQFFGPGTRLTVL.